These T cell receptor beta chains were read from a single sample in a study of blood T cells in healthy people across ages. TCRdb recomputed calls from the 5' RACE reads with MiXCR, one row per CDR3 protein. Among around 2 million distinct CDR3 sequences listed, roughly 43% were seen once. Sequencing input: blood. These receptors were collected from a human donor in good health. Both conserved end residues are part of each CDR3. D genes are given only for firm matches. Clone size, where shown, is once, few, many, or a class for clones that have expanded.

TRBV6-2/TRBV6-3	NA	TRBJ1-2	many	CASSIPVHYGYTF	TGTGCCAGCAGTATACCCGTCCACTATGGCTACACCTTC
TRBV3-1	TRBD2	TRBJ2-2	NA	CASSPGTSGENTGELFF	TGTGCCAGCAGCCCCGGGACTAGCGGGGAAAACACCGGGGAGCTGTTTTTT
TRBV6-5	NA	TRBJ1-6	NA	CASSRTDSPLHF	TGTGCCAGCAGTCGTACGGATTCACCCCTCCACTTT
TRBV6-5	TRBD1	TRBJ1-2	NA	CASSITGGANYGYTF	TGTGCCAGCAGCATAACAGGGGGGGCTAACTATGGCTACACCTTC
TRBV5-6	TRBD1	TRBJ2-1	once	CASSQDRIYHEQFF	TGTGCCAGCAGCCAGGACAGGATTTACCATGAGCAGTTCTTC
TRBV4-3	NA	TRBJ1-2	many	CASSQGLVFGDLYTF	TGCGCCAGCAGCCAAGGTCTAGTATTCGGCGACCTCTACACCTTC
TRBV7-2	TRBD1	TRBJ1-2	NA	CASSSPGGIGYTF	TGTGCCAGCAGCTCCCCAGGGGGCATTGGCTACACCTTC
TRBV30	NA	TRBJ2-7	NA	CAWRVGYNYEQYF	TGTGCCTGGAGGGTAGGGTACAACTACGAGCAGTACTTC
TRBV5-1	NA	TRBJ1-2	NA	CASSQKVAVGAHYGYTF	TGCGCCAGCAGCCAGAAGGTTGCGGTAGGGGCCCACTATGGCTACACCTTC
TRBV5-1	NA	TRBJ2-3	NA	CASSSLGTRDTQYF	TGCGCCAGCAGCTCCCTCGGGACGAGAGATACGCAGTATTTT
TRBV4-2	NA	TRBJ2-1	NA	CASSQERGLNEQFF	TGTGCCAGCAGCCAAGAGAGAGGGCTCAATGAGCAGTTCTTC
TRBV2	TRBD1	TRBJ2-7	NA	CASSISGTGFVSEQYF	TGTGCCAGCAGTATAAGCGGGACAGGGTTCGTGAGCGAGCAGTACTTC
TRBV29-1	NA	TRBJ2-5	few	CSVESEETQYF	TGCAGCGTTGAAAGCGAAGAGACCCAGTACTTC
TRBV5-1	NA	TRBJ2-7	many	CASRRGPSLEQYF	TGCGCCAGCAGACGGGGACCTTCACTCGAGCAGTACTTC
TRBV5-1	NA	TRBJ1-2	few	CASRTVGRSYGYTF	TGCGCCAGCCGGACAGTCGGCCGCAGCTATGGCTACACCTTC
TRBV7-2	NA	TRBJ2-4	NA	CASSLQDGYIQYF	TGTGCCAGCAGCTTACAGGACGGTTACATTCAGTACTTC
TRBV18	NA	TRBJ2-7	NA	CASSLSTGLKIYEQYF	TGTGCCAGCTCACTCTCGACAGGCCTCAAGATCTACGAGCAGTACTTC
TRBV25-1	NA	TRBJ1-2	NA	CASSGNSWRSNYGYTF	TGTGCCAGCAGTGGGAACAGCTGGAGGTCTAACTATGGCTACACCTTC
TRBV20-1	TRBD2	TRBJ2-3	few	CSARAALGTSGAIITDTQYF	TGCAGTGCTAGAGCCGCATTGGGGACTAGCGGCGCGATAATCACAGATACGCAGTATTTT
TRBV5-1	NA	TRBJ2-7	few	CASSLAEQSHSYEQYF	TGCGCCAGCAGCTTGGCGGAACAGTCCCACTCCTACGAGCAGTACTTC
TRBV10-3	TRBD1	TRBJ1-2	NA	CAISGTGNYGYTF	TGTGCCATCAGTGGGACAGGCAACTATGGCTACACCTTC
TRBV7-2	NA	TRBJ2-1	few	CASSYPQRGGNEQFF	TGTGCCAGCAGCTATCCTCAACGGGGAGGCAATGAGCAGTTCTTC
TRBV4-2	NA	TRBJ2-5	many	CASSQAGGETQYF	TGTGCCAGCAGCCAAGCTGGGGGAGAGACCCAGTACTTC
TRBV19	NA	TRBJ1-1	NA	CASTQAYTEAFF	TGTGCCAGTACACAGGCTTACACTGAAGCTTTCTTT
TRBV7-6	NA	TRBJ2-1	few	CASSPNSASGAEQFF	TGTGCCAGCAGCCCCAATAGCGCCTCAGGAGCTGAGCAGTTCTTC
TRBV3-1	NA	TRBJ2-7	NA	CASSHLTRRSFSYEQYF	TGTGCCAGCAGCCATTTAACCAGGAGGTCTTTCTCCTACGAGCAGTACTTC
TRBV5-6	NA	TRBJ2-7	few	CASSLVAVGDYEQYF	TGTGCCAGCAGCTTGGTAGCTGTAGGGGACTACGAGCAGTACTTC
TRBV10-2	NA	TRBJ2-6	NA	CASSDFRANVLTF	TGCGCCAGCAGTGATTTTAGGGCCAACGTCCTGACTTTC
TRBV10-3	TRBD2	TRBJ2-5	once	CAISGVRGVTYNEQYF	TGTGCCATCAGTGGAGTTCGGGGGGTAACCTACAATGAGCAGTACTTC
TRBV15	NA	TRBJ2-1	NA	CATSRDHGVGEQFF	TGTGCCACCAGCAGAGATCATGGGGTAGGTGAGCAGTTCTTC
TRBV7-2	NA	TRBJ2-6	NA	CASSLDGLTGANVLTF	TGTGCCAGCAGCTTAGACGGCTTAACTGGGGCCAACGTCCTGACTTTC
TRBV4-3	NA	TRBJ2-7	NA	CASSQEQLSYEQYF	TGCGCCAGCAGCCAAGAACAATTATCCTACGAGCAGTACTTC
TRBV27	NA	TRBJ2-7	few	CASSPRFGQTYEQYF	TGTGCCAGCAGTCCCCGCTTTGGGCAAACCTACGAGCAGTACTTC
TRBV6-5	NA	TRBJ1-5	NA	CASSYNGGETTIGPQHF	TGTGCCAGCAGTTACAATGGGGGGGAAACCACTATAGGGCCCCAGCATTTT
TRBV3-1	NA	TRBJ2-3	NA	CASSQDGGERAQYF	TGTGCCAGCAGCCAAGACGGGGGTGAGAGGGCGCAGTATTTT
TRBV20-1	TRBD1	TRBJ1-5	NA	CSATTPGQINQPQHF	TGCAGTGCTACGACACCGGGACAGATCAATCAGCCCCAGCATTTT
TRBV20-1	NA	TRBJ2-4	few	CSARGLLLAKNIQYF	TGCAGTGCTAGGGGACTTCTACTAGCCAAAAACATTCAGTACTTC
TRBV7-2	NA	TRBJ2-5	NA	CASTPTPGETQYF	TGTGCCAGCACCCCCACACCAGGAGAGACCCAGTACTTC
TRBV10-3	NA	TRBJ2-3	few	CAISRESPDTQYF	TGTGCCATCAGCCGGGAGTCTCCAGATACGCAGTATTTT